Included here is one TCR beta chain sequence, with context. Its antigen is still unknown. Nothing much larger sits one base from this clone, and base qualities are not available. Library generation was performed with 5' RACE. The sequencing machine was an Illumina HiSeq 2500. A second roughly 6 to 11 cycle PCR used a sample-barcoded 5' primer and a J-beta primer mix. Each TCR beta cDNA molecule received a unique molecular identifier from a template-switch 5' adaptor carrying 12 random nucleotides. At least 2.5 million CDR3-containing paired-end reads were obtained from each sample. All of the RNA was converted into first-strand cDNA using the Mint cDNA synthesis kit, with a TRBC-specific oligonucleotide serving as the primer. After uracil-DNA glycosylase treatment, a first 18-cycle PCR used universal primers M1SS and BC2_uni_R on all cDNA. Concerning the study's data processing: For normalization, 1 million high-quality reads, each with a distinct molecular identifier, were randomly selected from each sample. Instead of being binned into consensus sequences, reads that shared molecular identifiers were thrown out. MiTCR, with a Q25 quality threshold and the strictest error-elimination algorithm, was used for CDR3 identification, clonotype clustering and error correction. A nonparametric unseen species model with Euler transformation was used to estimate lower-bound total TCR beta diversity. In TCRdb, the public reads were trimmed at Q25 with fastp and aligned with MiXCR, with productive beta chains retained. When rows share a CDR3 protein, they turn into one entry using the most common DNA and genes. The V and J calls come from TCRdb's annotation, not from the publication. Counted in this sample were 1.2 million to 1.5 million distinct CDR3 sequences; 55% to 75% of them appeared once. The biggest ten clones account for roughly 7% of the sample.

The donors were under 40 Caucasian individuals from Russia, aged about 6 to 100 years, who were systemically healthy. Around 10 milliliters of peripheral blood were collected from each donor into EDTA-treated Vacutainer tubes. Ficoll-Paque density-gradient centrifugation was used to isolate PBMCs, with at least 6 million obtained per sample. Trizol reagent was used to extract total RNA from PBMCs, with at least 5 micrograms per sample. For every donor, an aliquot of PBMCs went through flow cytometry to measure the percentages of naive CD45RAhigh/CD27high T cells. This entry comes from a study of blood T cells in healthy people across ages (dated by TCRdb to 2015 to 2017). Background on the whole study: In model experiments, template switching captured roughly one uniquely barcoded TCR beta cDNA molecule for every two T cells. The study measured age-related changes in TCR beta repertoire diversity using deep sequencing normalized with unique cDNA molecular identifiers. Four age groups were formed from the donors: young (average approximately 15 years), middle-aged (around 40), aged (62) and long-lived (roughly 88). To avoid experimental bias, donors of different ages were distributed randomly across sequencing lanes. For two donors (one aged 18 to 29 and one aged 80 or older), the study analyzed two additional independent replicas of 1 million unique cDNA reads from the same blood draw.

Broader findings and caveats from the paper: Because profiling used bulk unsorted PBMCs, naive and antigen-experienced compartments could not be compared conclusively. The CMV infection status of donors was not known, potentially confounding age-related changes in expanded clonotypes. Compared with the aged group, the long-lived group had more naive CD4+ T cells, fewer expanded clones and increased TCR diversity, suggesting age selection. There was a strong correlation between observed TCR beta diversity and the percentage of naive T cells measured by flow cytometry. Estimates of total diversity from one million sequenced T cells were regarded as lower bounds and underestimates. Observed TCR beta diversity per million T cells fell roughly linearly with age, and a significant reduction was already apparent by age around 39.

The junction carries 21 bases between V and J, which are trimmed by 3 bases and 4 bases respectively. The germline V gene yields MGHDK for CDR1 and SYGVNS for CDR2. Its CDR3 holds 17 amino acids, cysteine through phenylalanine. The sequence is cut down to CDR3 DNA, 51 bases in frame from base 1. The chain couples TRBV25-1 to TRBJ1-1; no D gene can be assigned with confidence. The sequenced material came from blood. This sequence originates from a man aged 18 to 29 in good health. CDR3 sequence: CASSDHTKGGVGTEAFF. The nucleotide sequence is TGTGCCAGCAGTGACCATACCAAGGGCGGGGTGGGCACTGAAGCTTTCTTT. Beyond the CDR3, the reference TRBV25-1 and TRBJ1-1 genes provide the residues; the full variable domain reads: EADIYQTPRYLVIGTGKKITLECSQTMGHDKMYWYQQDPGMELHLIHYSYGVNSTEKGDLSSESTVSRIRTEHFPLTLESARPSHTSQYLCASSDHTKGGVGTEAFFGQGTRLTVV.